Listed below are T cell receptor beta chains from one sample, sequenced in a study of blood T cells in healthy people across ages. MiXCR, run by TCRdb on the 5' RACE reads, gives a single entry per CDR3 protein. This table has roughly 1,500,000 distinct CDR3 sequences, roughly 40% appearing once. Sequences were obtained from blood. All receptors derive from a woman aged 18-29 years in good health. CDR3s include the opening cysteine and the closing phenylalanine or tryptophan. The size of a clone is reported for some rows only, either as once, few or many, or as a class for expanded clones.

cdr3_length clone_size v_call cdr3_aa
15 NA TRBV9 CASSVVPGTNYGYTF
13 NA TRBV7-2 CASSLREGHEQYF
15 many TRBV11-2 CASSLDAGFNYGYTF
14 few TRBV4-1 CASSQAEVDYEQYF
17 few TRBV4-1 CASSQEKGQNLGETQYF
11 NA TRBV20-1 CRSGSRHGYTF
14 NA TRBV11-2 CASSLHPKGNEQFF
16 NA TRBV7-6 CASSLAGQVPPNEQFF
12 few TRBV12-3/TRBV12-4 CASTHQPETQYF
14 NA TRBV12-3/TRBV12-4 CASSFPGRASLQYF
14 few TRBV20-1 CSASPGTSGDEQFF
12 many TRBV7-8 CASSPRRDEQFF
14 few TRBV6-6 CASRPQGASYEQYF
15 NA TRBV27 CASSLGSGGKETQYF
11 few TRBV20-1 CSAPPHNEQFF
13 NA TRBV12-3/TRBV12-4 CASSIRVGDGYTF